Listed below are T cell receptor beta chains from one sample, sequenced in a study of shared clonotypes between healthy human individuals. The method was immunoSEQ multiplex PCR; TCRdb's version includes in-frame clones alone and lacks a portion of them. The table lists 1 million to 1.2 million clones, 60% to 80% of them singletons. The sequenced material came from memory CD4+ T cells from PBMCs. These receptors came from a man between 18 and 35 years old in good health. Some clones in this sample may be carry-over from other donors' samples. The CDR3 runs from the conserved cysteine through the conserved F or W. The order of the fields is clone size, D gene, J gene, V gene, CDR3 protein, CDR3 DNA. D genes are given only for firm matches. Rows give clone size only sometimes, using once, few, many, or a class for an expanded clone.

>.|TRBD1|TRBJ1-2|TRBV28
CASSEAGQGKHYGYTF
TGTGCCAGCAGTGAGGCCGGACAGGGGAAACACTATGGCTACACCTTC
>.|TRBD1|TRBJ2-2|TRBV4-2
CASRTGGHTGELFF
TGTGCCAGCAGGACAGGGGGCCACACCGGGGAGCTGTTTTTT
>.|.|TRBJ2-7|TRBV5-4
CASSLRRRGTYEQYF
TGTGCCAGCAGCTTGAGGCGACGGGGGACCTACGAGCAGTACTTC
>.|TRBD1|TRBJ1-4|TRBV7-2
CASSRQGSNEKLFF
TGTGCCAGCAGCAGACAGGGCTCTAATGAAAAACTGTTTTTT
>.|.|TRBJ1-4|TRBV6-4
CASSDEVGRTATNEKLFF
TGTGCCAGCAGTGACGAAGTGGGCAGGACCGCAACTAATGAAAAACTGTTTTTT
>.|TRBD1|TRBJ2-3|TRBV28
CASSLWPNRGTDTQYF
TGTGCCAGCAGTTTATGGCCCAACAGGGGGACGGATACGCAGTATTTT
>once|.|TRBJ2-5|TRBV7-2
CASSLESAVVAQYF
TGTGCCAGCAGCTTGGAATCTGCGGTCGTGGCCCAGTACTTC
>once|TRBD2|TRBJ2-1|TRBV29-1
CSVDGLAGGDNEQFF
TGCAGCGTTGACGGACTAGCGGGAGGTGACAATGAGCAGTTCTTC
>.|TRBD1|TRBJ2-7|TRBV19
CASNDRGHEQYF
TGTGCCAGTAATGACAGGGGGCACGAGCAGTACTTC
>.|.|TRBJ2-1|TRBV5-6
CASSYMGTPSYNEQFF
TGTGCCAGCAGCTATATGGGGACGCCCTCCTACAATGAGCAGTTCTTC
>once|TRBD2|TRBJ2-7|TRBV5-4
CASSFPSGLRDF
TGTGCCAGCAGCTTCCCTAGCGGGCTAAGAGACTTC
>.|.|TRBJ2-1|TRBV2
CASSWNGGGAWFF
TGTGCCAGCAGTTGGAATGGGGGCGGGGCTTGGTTCTTC
>.|.|TRBJ2-7|TRBV7-9
CASSLGRNEQYF
TGTGCCAGCAGCTTAGGCCGAAACGAGCAGTACTTC
>.|.|TRBJ2-1|TRBV11-2
CASSLTSYNEQFF
TGTGCCAGCAGCTTAACTAGTTACAATGAGCAGTTCTTC
>.|.|TRBJ2-4|TRBV7-8
CASSPPGVKNIQYF
TGTGCCAGCAGCCCCCCGGGGGTCAAAAACATTCAGTACTTC
>few|.|TRBJ2-1|TRBV7-3
CASSTNRLGGEQFF
TGTGCCAGCAGCACTAACCGGTTGGGCGGTGAGCAGTTCTTC
>few|TRBD2|TRBJ2-5|TRBV5-1
CASSFGGRETQYF
TGCGCCAGCAGCTTCGGGGGGAGGGAGACCCAGTACTTC
>.|TRBD2|TRBJ2-7|TRBV6-5
CASRNPSGTIYEQYF
TGTGCCAGCAGGAACCCTAGCGGTACCATCTACGAGCAGTACTTC
>few|TRBD2|TRBJ2-7|TRBV5-1
CASSLDGGRFEQYF
TGCGCCAGCAGCTTGGATGGCGGGAGGTTCGAGCAGTACTTC
>.|.|TRBJ1-2|TRBV11-2
CASSLDSEYGYTF
TGTGCCAGCAGCTTAGATTCGGAATATGGCTACACCTTC
>.|.|TRBJ2-3|TRBV7-9
CASSLDSGRADTQYF
TGTGCCAGCAGCTTAGACTCAGGCCGAGCAGATACGCAGTATTTT
>many|.|TRBJ2-1|TRBV10-3
CAITLDPYNEQFF
TGTGCCATCACGCTAGACCCCTACAATGAGCAGTTCTTC
>.|.|TRBJ1-5|TRBV2
CASSERTEYQPQHF
TGTGCCAGCAGTGAAAGAACAGAGTATCAGCCCCAGCATTTT
>.|TRBD1|TRBJ2-7|TRBV5-1
CASSWDSRTSYEQYF
TGCGCCAGCAGCTGGGACAGTAGAACCTCCTACGAGCAGTACTTC
>.|.|TRBJ2-1|TRBV7-2
CASSLFPSNEQFF
TGTGCCAGCAGCTTATTCCCATCCAATGAGCAGTTCTTC
>.|TRBD1|TRBJ2-5|TRBV4-3
CASSQEGTGQTQYF
TGCGCCAGCAGCCAAGAGGGGACAGGGCAGACCCAGTACTTC
>.|TRBD2|TRBJ2-3|TRBV29-1
CSLRLAGGTTQYF
TGCAGCCTCCGACTAGCGGGAGGAACTACGCAGTATTTT
>.|TRBD1|TRBJ2-5|TRBV6-5
CASRPTGAGETQYF
TGTGCCAGCAGACCCACAGGGGCCGGGGAGACCCAGTACTTC
>.|TRBD1|TRBJ2-7|TRBV4-1
CASSHSEGTGYEQYF
TGCGCCAGCAGCCACAGTGAGGGGACAGGTTACGAGCAGTACTTC
>once|.|TRBJ2-1|TRBV6-6
CASSYSSEGEQFF
TGTGCCAGCAGTTACTCTTCAGAGGGTGAGCAGTTCTTC
>few|.|TRBJ1-1|TRBV29-1
CSVEDSLNTEAFF
TGCAGCGTTGAAGACAGCCTGAACACTGAAGCTTTCTTT
>.|.|TRBJ2-7|TRBV7-3
CASSPWTTYEQYF
TGTGCCAGCAGCCCCTGGACCACCTACGAGCAGTACTTC
>.|TRBD2|TRBJ2-6|TRBV7-3
CASSRHRAGDSGANVLTF
TGTGCCAGCAGCCGCCACCGGGCGGGGGACTCTGGGGCCAACGTCCTGACTTTC
>.|.|TRBJ2-5|TRBV14
CASSLPGPLWGTQYF
TGTGCCAGCAGCCTCCCGGGTCCACTTTGGGGGACCCAGTACTTC
>.|TRBD1|TRBJ2-7|TRBV5-1
CASSPDAGGTPYEQYF
TGCGCCAGCAGCCCGGATGCAGGGGGAACCCCCTACGAGCAGTACTTC
>.|TRBD2|TRBJ2-7|TRBV7-2
CASSLGLAGDEQYF
TGTGCCAGCAGCCTGGGACTAGCGGGAGACGAGCAGTACTTC
>.|.|TRBJ1-1|TRBV7-2
CASSSFRTGEAFF
TGTGCCAGCAGCTCCTTCCGGACGGGTGAAGCTTTCTTT
>.|TRBD1|TRBJ2-7|TRBV5-4
CASSLMGQGYHEQYF
TGTGCCAGCAGCTTGATGGGACAGGGATACCACGAGCAGTACTTC
>.|TRBD1|TRBJ2-1|TRBV4-2
CASSQVGDRDNEQFF
TGTGCCAGCAGCCAAGTCGGGGACAGAGACAATGAGCAGTTCTTC
>.|.|TRBJ2-7|TRBV28
CASSLGQGGQYF
TGTGCCAGCAGTTTAGGTCAGGGGGGGCAGTACTTC
>.|.|TRBJ1-1|TRBV6-5
CASSPGTPNTEAFF
TGTGCCAGCAGCCCGGGAACCCCGAACACTGAAGCTTTCTTT
>.|.|TRBJ1-5|TRBV21-1
CASSKGGRRKPQHF
TGTGCCAGCAGCAAAGGGGGGAGGAGGAAGCCCCAGCATTTT
>.|.|TRBJ2-7|TRBV28
CASRLTQLSSYEQYF
TGTGCCAGCCGCCTGACGCAGTTAAGCTCCTACGAGCAGTACTTC
>.|.|TRBJ1-1|TRBV28
CASSPGGARNTEAFF
TGTGCCAGCAGTCCCGGGGGGGCGCGGAACACTGAAGCTTTCTTT
>many|TRBD1|TRBJ2-2|TRBV18
CASSQGQKNTGELFF
TGTGCCAGCTCACAGGGACAGAAGAACACCGGGGAGCTGTTTTTT
>.|.|TRBJ2-7|TRBV5-6
CASSFPQGPYEQYF
TGTGCCAGCAGCTTTCCCCAGGGCCCCTACGAGCAGTACTTC
>.|TRBD1|TRBJ1-2|TRBV4-3
CASSQDRSRGRDYGYTF
TGCGCCAGCAGCCAAGATAGGAGCAGGGGGCGGGACTATGGCTACACCTTC
>.|TRBD1|TRBJ2-7|TRBV15
CATSIGQGATYEQYF
TGTGCCACCAGCATAGGACAGGGGGCCACCTACGAGCAGTACTTC